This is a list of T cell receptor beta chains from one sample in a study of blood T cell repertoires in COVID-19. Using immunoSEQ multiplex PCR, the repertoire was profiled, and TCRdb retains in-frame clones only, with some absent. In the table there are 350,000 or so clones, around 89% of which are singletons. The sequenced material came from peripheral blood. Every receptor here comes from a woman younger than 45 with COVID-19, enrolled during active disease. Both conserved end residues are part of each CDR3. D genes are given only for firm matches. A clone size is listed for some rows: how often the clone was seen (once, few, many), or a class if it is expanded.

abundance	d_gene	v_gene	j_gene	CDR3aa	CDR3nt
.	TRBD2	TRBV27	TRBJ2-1	CASKTQRGDTRMDNEQFF	TGTGCCAGCAAGACCCAGCGGGGGGACACCCGAATGGACAATGAGCAGTTCTTC
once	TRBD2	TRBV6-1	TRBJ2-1	CASSEVRASGGAEQFF	TGTGCCAGCAGTGAAGTTCGGGCTAGCGGGGGCGCCGAGCAGTTCTTC
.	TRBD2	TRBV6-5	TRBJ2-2	CASSSRLAGDTGELFF	TGTGCCAGCAGTTCCCGACTAGCGGGGGACACCGGGGAGCTGTTTTTT
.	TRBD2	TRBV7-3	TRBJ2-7	CASSLRVAGDYEQYF	TGTGCCAGCAGCTTAAGGGTCGCGGGGGACTACGAGCAGTACTTC
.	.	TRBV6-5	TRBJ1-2	CASSYFQTGRYGYTF	TGTGCCAGCAGTTACTTTCAGACAGGTCGCTATGGCTACACCTTC
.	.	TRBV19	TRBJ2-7	CASSIQGGYEQYF	TGTGCCAGTAGTATCCAGGGGGGATACGAGCAGTACTTC
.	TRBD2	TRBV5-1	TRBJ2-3	CASSFTAGGVTDTQYF	TGCGCCAGCAGCTTCACCGCGGGGGGCGTAACAGATACGCAGTATTTT
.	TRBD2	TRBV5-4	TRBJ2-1	CASSRAAGRDNEQFF	TGTGCCAGCAGCCGGGCCGCCGGGAGGGACAATGAGCAGTTCTTC
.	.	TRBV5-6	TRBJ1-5	CASSSQGPLGNQPQHF	TGTGCCAGCAGTTCACAGGGCCCCCTGGGCAATCAGCCCCAGCATTTT
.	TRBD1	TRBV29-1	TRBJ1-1	CSVPDRVGEAFF	TGCAGCGTCCCCGACAGGGTAGGTGAAGCTTTCTTT
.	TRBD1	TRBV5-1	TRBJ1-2	CASSPLDRTLGYTF	TGCGCCAGCAGCCCCTTGGACAGGACCCTTGGCTACACCTTC
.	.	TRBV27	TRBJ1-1	CASSPRTANTEAFF	TGTGCCAGCAGTCCAAGGACAGCGAACACTGAAGCTTTCTTT
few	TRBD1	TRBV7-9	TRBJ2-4	CASSLAGTVPKNIQYF	TGTGCCAGCAGCTTAGCTGGGACAGTACCGAAAAACATTCAGTACTTC
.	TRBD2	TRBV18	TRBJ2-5	CASSPPSVASGGFKETQYF	TGTGCCAGCTCACCACCGAGCGTGGCTAGCGGGGGATTCAAAGAGACCCAGTACTTC
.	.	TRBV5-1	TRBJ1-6	CASSFLPESSYNSPLHF	TGCGCCAGCAGCTTTTTACCTGAGAGCTCCTATAATTCACCCCTCCACTTT
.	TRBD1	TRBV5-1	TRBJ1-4	CASKVGTAATNEKLFF	TGCGCCAGCAAGGTTGGGACAGCCGCAACTAATGAAAAACTGTTTTTT
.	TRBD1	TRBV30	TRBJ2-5	CAWRTGGAGTQYF	TGTGCCTGGAGGACAGGGGGCGCGGGGACCCAGTACTTC
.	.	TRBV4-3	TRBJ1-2	CASSQERQVNYGYTF	TGCGCCAGCAGCCAAGAGAGACAGGTTAACTATGGCTACACCTTC
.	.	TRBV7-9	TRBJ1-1	CASSLVPGHEAFF	TGTGCCAGCAGCTTAGTCCCCGGACATGAAGCTTTCTTT
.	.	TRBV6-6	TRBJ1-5	CASSYSSGGEQPQHF	TGTGCCAGCAGTTACTCATCCGGGGGGGAGCAGCCCCAGCATTTT
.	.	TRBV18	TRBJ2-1	CASSPGVDYNEQFF	TGTGCCAGCTCACCGGGAGTCGATTACAATGAGCAGTTCTTC
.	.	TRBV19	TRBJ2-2	CASSSLRRANTGELFF	TGTGCCAGTAGTAGTCTGCGGCGGGCGAACACCGGGGAGCTGTTTTTT
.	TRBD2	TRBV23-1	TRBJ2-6	CASSHPRGGSGANVLTF	TGCGCCAGCAGTCACCCCCGGGGGGGGAGTGGGGCCAACGTCCTGACTTTC
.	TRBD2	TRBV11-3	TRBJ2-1	CASSPSFSGGGNEQFF	TGTGCCAGCAGCCCCAGTTTTTCGGGGGGAGGTAATGAGCAGTTCTTC
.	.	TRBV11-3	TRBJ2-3	CASSWRTDTQYF	TGTGCCAGCAGCTGGAGGACAGATACGCAGTATTTT
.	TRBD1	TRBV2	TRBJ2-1	CASGRTGSRNEQFF	TGTGCCAGCGGACGGACAGGGAGTAGGAATGAGCAGTTCTTC
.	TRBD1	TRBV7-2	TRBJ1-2	CASSRDRTNYGYTF	TGTGCCAGCAGCCGGGACAGAACTAACTATGGCTACACCTTC
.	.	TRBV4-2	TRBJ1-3	CASSGGEDTIYF	TGTGCCAGCTCGGGGGGGGAAGACACCATATATTTT
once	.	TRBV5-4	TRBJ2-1	CASSRSPRWEEQFF	TGTGCCAGCAGCCGGTCCCCTAGGTGGGAGGAGCAGTTCTTC
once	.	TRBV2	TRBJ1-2	CASSEAATEGYTF	TGTGCCAGCAGTGAAGCGGCCACAGAGGGCTACACCTTC
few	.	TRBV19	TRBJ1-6	CASSTGFGSPLHF	TGTGCCAGTAGTACAGGCTTCGGTTCACCCCTCCACTTT
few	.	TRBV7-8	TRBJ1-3	CASSPAPRSGSPTHTIYF	TGTGCCAGCAGCCCAGCGCCCCGGTCAGGGTCCCCAACCCACACCATATATTTT
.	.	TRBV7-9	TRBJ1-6	CASSWQGNSPLHF	TGTGCCAGCAGCTGGCAGGGGAATTCACCCCTCCACTTT
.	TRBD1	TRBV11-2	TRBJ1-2	CASSLGGTGFWGYTF	TGTGCCAGCAGCTTAGGAGGGACAGGGTTCTGGGGCTACACCTTC
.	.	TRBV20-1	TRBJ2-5	CSARYSETQYF	TGCAGTGCTAGGTACAGCGAGACCCAGTACTTC
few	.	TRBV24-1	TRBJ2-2	CATAPRVNTGELFF	TGTGCCACCGCGCCCCGGGTGAACACCGGGGAGCTGTTTTTT
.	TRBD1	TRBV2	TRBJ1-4	CASSETGTANEKLFF	TGTGCCAGCAGTGAAACTGGGACAGCTAATGAAAAACTGTTTTTT
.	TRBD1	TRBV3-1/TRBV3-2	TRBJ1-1	CASSPQTGGLTEAFF	TGTGCCAGCAGCCCTCAGACAGGGGGCCTCACTGAAGCTTTCTTT
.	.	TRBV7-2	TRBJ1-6	CASSLYMGQSLVNSPLHF	TGTGCCAGCAGCTTGTATATGGGACAATCCTTGGTAAATTCACCCCTCCACTTT
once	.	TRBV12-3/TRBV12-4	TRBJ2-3	CASSTSLQVLQYF	TGTGCCAGCAGTACCTCCTTGCAGGTTTTGCAGTATTTT
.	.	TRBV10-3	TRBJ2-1	CAIKRAQGMNEQFF	TGTGCCATCAAAAGGGCCCAGGGGATGAATGAGCAGTTCTTC
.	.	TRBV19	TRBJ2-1	CATSWTKYNEQFF	TGTGCCACCTCGTGGACTAAGTACAATGAGCAGTTCTTC
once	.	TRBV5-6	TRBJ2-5	CASSYDGGETQYF	TGTGCCAGCAGCTATGACGGCGGGGAGACCCAGTACTTC
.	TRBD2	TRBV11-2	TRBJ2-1	CASRRSGGAGNEQFF	TGTGCCAGCAGACGTAGCGGGGGGGCTGGAAATGAGCAGTTCTTC
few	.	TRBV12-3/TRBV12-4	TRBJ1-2	CASSLVRIHGYTF	TGTGCCAGCAGTTTAGTGAGGATACATGGCTACACCTTC
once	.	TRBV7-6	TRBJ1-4	CASSPGGHLNEKLFF	TGTGCCAGCAGCCCTGGGGGACACCTCAATGAAAAACTGTTTTTT
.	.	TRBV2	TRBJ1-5	CASSEVRGQPQHF	TGTGCCAGCAGTGAGGTAAGGGGTCAGCCCCAGCATTTT
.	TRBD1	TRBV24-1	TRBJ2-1	CATSDFGTGPYNEQFF	TGTGCCACCAGTGATTTTGGGACAGGGCCCTACAATGAGCAGTTCTTC
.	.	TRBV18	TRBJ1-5	CASSSAGLTSNQPQHF	TGTGCCAGCTCATCCGCAGGGCTGACTAGCAATCAGCCCCAGCATTTT
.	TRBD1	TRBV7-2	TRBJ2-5	CASSVRQGRGETQYF	TGTGCCAGCAGCGTCCGACAGGGGAGAGGAGAGACCCAGTACTTC
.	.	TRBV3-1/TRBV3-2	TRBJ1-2	CASSQVPTEGYTF	TGTGCCAGCAGCCAAGTGCCCACGGAGGGCTACACCTTC
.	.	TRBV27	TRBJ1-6	CASSLTPRVPLHF	TGTGCCAGCAGTTTAACACCCAGGGTTCCCCTCCACTTT
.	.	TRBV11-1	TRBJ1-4	CASSLGGGLELFF	TGTGCCAGCAGCTTAGGGGGCGGCCTCGAACTGTTTTTT
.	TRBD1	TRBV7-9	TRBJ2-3	CASSSPEGAPTDTQYF	TGTGCCAGCAGCTCTCCCGAGGGGGCCCCCACAGATACGCAGTATTTT
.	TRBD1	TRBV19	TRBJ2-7	CASSLSSAGTGYYEQYF	TGTGCCAGTAGTCTCTCCTCTGCCGGGACAGGCTACTACGAGCAGTACTTC
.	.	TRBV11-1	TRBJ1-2	CASSDGGSYGYTF	TGTGCCAGCAGCGACGGGGGGAGCTATGGCTACACCTTC
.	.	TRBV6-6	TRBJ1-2	CASSYSEGGYTF	TGTGCCAGCAGTTACTCGGAGGGTGGCTACACCTTC
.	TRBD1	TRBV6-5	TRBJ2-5	CASRDPGQGETQYF	TGTGCCAGCAGGGACCCGGGACAGGGGGAGACCCAGTACTTC
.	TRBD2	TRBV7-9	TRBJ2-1	CASSFGGGGDEQFF	TGTGCCAGCAGCTTTGGCGGGGGAGGGGATGAGCAGTTCTTC